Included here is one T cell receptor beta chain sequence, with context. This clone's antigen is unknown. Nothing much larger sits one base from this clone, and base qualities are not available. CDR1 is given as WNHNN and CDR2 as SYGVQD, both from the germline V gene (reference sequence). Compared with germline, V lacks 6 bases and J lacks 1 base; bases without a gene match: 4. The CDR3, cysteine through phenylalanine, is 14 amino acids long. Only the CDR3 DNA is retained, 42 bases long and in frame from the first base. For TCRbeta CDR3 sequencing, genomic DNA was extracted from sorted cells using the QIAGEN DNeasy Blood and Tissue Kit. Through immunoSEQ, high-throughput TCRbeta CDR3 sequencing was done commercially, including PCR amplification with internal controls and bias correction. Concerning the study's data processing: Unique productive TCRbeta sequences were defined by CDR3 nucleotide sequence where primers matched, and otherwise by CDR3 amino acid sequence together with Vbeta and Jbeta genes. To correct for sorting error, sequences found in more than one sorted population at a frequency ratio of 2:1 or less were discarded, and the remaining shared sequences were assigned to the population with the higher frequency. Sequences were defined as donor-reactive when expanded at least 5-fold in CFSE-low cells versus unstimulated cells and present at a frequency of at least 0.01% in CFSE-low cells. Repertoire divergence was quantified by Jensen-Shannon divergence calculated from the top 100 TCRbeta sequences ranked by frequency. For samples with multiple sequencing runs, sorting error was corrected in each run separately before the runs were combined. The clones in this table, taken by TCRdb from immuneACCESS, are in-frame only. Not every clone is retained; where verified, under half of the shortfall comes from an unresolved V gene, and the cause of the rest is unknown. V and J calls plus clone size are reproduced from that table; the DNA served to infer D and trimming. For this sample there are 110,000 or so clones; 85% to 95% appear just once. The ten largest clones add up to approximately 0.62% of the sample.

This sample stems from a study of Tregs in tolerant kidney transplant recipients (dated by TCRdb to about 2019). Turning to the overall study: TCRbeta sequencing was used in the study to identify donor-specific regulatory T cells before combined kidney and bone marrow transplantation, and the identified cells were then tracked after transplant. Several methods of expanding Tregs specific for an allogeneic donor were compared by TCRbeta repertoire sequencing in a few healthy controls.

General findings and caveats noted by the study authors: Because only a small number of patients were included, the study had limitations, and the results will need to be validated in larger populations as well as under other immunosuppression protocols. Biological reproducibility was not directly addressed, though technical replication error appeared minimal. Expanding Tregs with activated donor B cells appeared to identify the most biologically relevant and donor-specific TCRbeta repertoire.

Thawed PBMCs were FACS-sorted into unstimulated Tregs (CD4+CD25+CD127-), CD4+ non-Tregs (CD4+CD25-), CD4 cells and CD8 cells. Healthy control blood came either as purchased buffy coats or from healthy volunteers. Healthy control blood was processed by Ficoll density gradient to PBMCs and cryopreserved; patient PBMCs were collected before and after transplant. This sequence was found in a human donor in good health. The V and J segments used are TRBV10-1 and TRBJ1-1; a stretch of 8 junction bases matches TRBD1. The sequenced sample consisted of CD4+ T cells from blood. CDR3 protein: CASRRDRTNTEAFF. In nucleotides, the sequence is TGCGCCAGCAGGCGGGACAGGACGAACACTGAAGCTTTCTTT.